Each of the 11 T cell receptor beta chains below was sequenced from the same sample in a study of shared clonotypes between healthy human individuals. The protocol was immunoSEQ multiplex PCR, while the TCRdb copy is restricted to in-frame clones and leaves out a portion. Here the sample spans just under 350,000 clones, around 79% being singletons. Sequencing was performed on memory CD4+ T cells sorted from blood. Subset noted: CD45RA-negative fraction. The receptors come from a man aged 25-45 years in good health.

This clone was observed once. The chain joins TRBV10-3 to TRBJ2-1, with D possibly TRBD2 on 5 matching bases. Germline V gives CDR1 ENHRY, CDR2 SYGVKD. V lost 10 bases and J 5 bases, leaving 12 bases between the germline ends. This CDR3 is built from 12 residues. The CDR3 spells CATGAENNEQFF. The CDR3 DNA is TGTGCCACAGGAGCGGAGAACAATGAGCAGTTCTTC.

This clone was picked up many times. The rearrangement links TRBV9 to TRBJ2-1; a possible D gene is TRBD2 (6 bases). Germline V gene sequence: CDR1 SGDLS, CDR2 YYNGEE. Trimming left V 4 bases short and J 0 bases short, with 8 bases between. The CDR3 is made up of 14 amino acids. This CDR3 is CASSRDSSYNEQFF. In nucleotides, the CDR3 is TGTGCCAGCAGCCGGGACTCCTCCTACAATGAGCAGTTCTTC.

In its sample, this clone was seen many times. The chain joins TRBV18 to TRBJ2-1, with 7 bases aligning to TRBD2. Germline trimming cut 3 bases from V and 9 bases from J; bases unmatched to any gene: 11. CDR1 and CDR2 (germline): KGHSH, LQKENI. This CDR3 has 15 amino acids. The CDR3 region is CASSPDWGGRAEQFF. CDR3 in DNA: TGTGCCAGCTCACCGGATTGGGGGGGTAGGGCTGAGCAGTTCTTC.

This rearrangement joins TRBV28 to TRBJ2-7; 9 nucleotides match TRBD2. Trimming took 7 bases from V and 4 from J; bases not matched to a gene: 14. This CDR3 region has 16 residues. CDR1 MDHEN and CDR2 SYDVKM come from the germline V gene. This CDR3 is CASNSAGGPEPYEQYF. As DNA, the CDR3 is TGTGCCAGCAATTCCGCGGGAGGGCCGGAGCCGTACGAGCAGTACTTC.

This sequence joins TRBV6-1 and TRBJ2-2; TRBD2 matches at 7 bases. V trimming: 6 bases; J trimming: 3 bases; junction bases outside the gene matches: 7. CDR1 and CDR2 (germline): MNHNS, SASEGT. This CDR3 contains 15 residues. CDR3 in amino acids: CASRKKRDYTGELFF. CDR3 coding DNA: TGTGCCAGCAGGAAAAAGCGGGATTACACCGGGGAGCTGTTTTTT.

The rearrangement links TRBV18 to TRBJ1-1, with a possible D match to TRBD1 (5 bases). Between the trimmed V and J ends, which lost 6 bases and 1 base, there was a span of 12 bases. From germline, CDR1 is KGHSH and CDR2 LQKENI. The CDR3 totals 14 residues. CDR3 in amino acids: CASSRDRSNTEAFF. The CDR3 DNA follows: TGTGCCAGCTCCCGCGACAGATCGAACACTGAAGCTTTCTTT.

This rearrangement joins TRBV7-9 to TRBJ1-5, with D perhaps matching TRBD1 (6 bases). Germline CDR1 reads SEHNR; CDR2 reads FQNEAQ (reference sequence). The CDR3 runs 13 residues. Trimming removed 5 bases at V and 6 bases at J, with 11 bases between. The CDR3, as DNA: TGTGCCAGCAGCCACGGACAGCTTCAGCCCCAGCATTTT. Its translation: CASSHGQLQPQHF.

The chain links TRBV6-5 to TRBJ2-7, with 11 bases identical to TRBD1. The CDR3 is made up of 15 amino acids. V shed 6 bases and J 2 bases; nucleotides not matched to a gene: 6. CDR1 and CDR2 from the germline V gene are MNHEY and SVGAGI. CDR3 amino acids: CASSHGTGGAYEQYF. The DNA of the CDR3 is TGTGCCAGCAGCCATGGGACAGGGGGTGCCTACGAGCAGTACTTC.

The chain couples TRBV4-3 to TRBJ2-3; 9 positions agree with TRBD2. CDR1 is LGHNA and CDR2 is YSLEER in the germline V gene. This CDR3 region has 19 residues. The V and J ends lost 0 bases and 0 bases, in that order; junction bases with no gene match: 10. CDR3 bases: TGCGCCAGCAGCCAAGATCCAGCGGGAGGTGCAAGAAGCACAGATACGCAGTATTTT. It codes for CASSQDPAGGARSTDTQYF.

The rearrangement links TRBV5-5 to TRBJ1-4, with 7 bases identical to TRBD1. This CDR3 is built from 14 residues. CDR1 SGHKS and CDR2 YYEKEE come from the germline V gene (reference sequence). V trimming: 1 base; J trimming: 4 bases; junction bases outside the gene matches: 1. CDR3 amino acids: CASSLQGVNEKLFF. The CDR3, as DNA: TGTGCCAGCAGCTTGCAGGGGGTTAATGAAAAACTGTTTTTT.

This chain connects TRBV6-1 to TRBJ2-2, with unresolved D. The CDR3 consists of 15 residues. Looked up from germline, CDR1 is MNHNS and CDR2 is SASEGT. The V end lost 1 base, the J end lost 2 bases, and 8 bases lay between the germline ends. The CDR3 sequence: CASSEDPGNTGELFF. CDR3 bases: TGTGCCAGCAGTGAAGATCCGGGTAACACCGGGGAGCTGTTTTTT.